The T cell receptor beta chain described here comes from a study of memory CD4+ T cells and cytomegalovirus serostatus. Study-level background: This sample comes from healthy Belgian adults, fewer than ten CMV seropositive, approximately 25 seronegative. Study-wide results and limits: Of 150 to 200 reported CMV TCRbeta sequences, just over 65 were found in memory CD4+ repertoires. Suggested: most of the CMV-linked TCR signature lies in CD4+ memory cells.

Deletions cut 2 bases from V and 6 bases from J, with 23 bases between. Per the germline V gene, CDR1 is SGDLS and CDR2 is YYNGEE. The CDR3 sequence is 17 residues long. The assay was immunoSEQ multiplex PCR, and TCRdb's table has in-frame clones only and misses some. The sample contains around 40,000 clones, approximately 78% of which appear only once. Details on this clone: Its antigen is not identified.

The sort gate was single viable CD3+CD4+CD8-CD45RO+ cells for memory CD4+ T cells. CMV serostatus came from serum IgG against pp150, pp28, p38, p52. Sample: memory CD4+ T cells from blood. This receptor was identified in an adult in good health and CMV-seronegative. This rearrangement joins TRBV9 to TRBJ1-2; no reliable D call. CDR3: CASSVFRSGLGRDGYTF. The CDR3, as DNA: TGTGCCAGCAGCGTGTTTCGGTCTGGCCTCGGTCGTGATGGCTACACCTTC.